Sequencing of this T cell receptor beta chain was carried out in a study of molecular identifiers for immune sequencing clone quantification. Study-wide findings and caveats: Whereas clones above 20 RNA copies held under 1% of naive-cell molecules, they held over 98% of effector molecules.

CDR1 is SGHNT, CDR2 YYREEE, per germline (reference sequence). Trimming took 0 bases from V and 1 from J, leaving 7 bases between them. The CDR3 runs to 14 residues. This clonotype came up many times. The target antigen is unknown. Both previously described methods and listed TCR primers were employed to make bulk TCR libraries. TCRdb re-derived calls from the PCR reads in MiXCR, one entry per CDR3 protein. Of under 100,000 distinct CDR3 sequences in the sample, about 23% were seen once. The receptor was derived from a human donor in good health. Some libraries in this study had Jurkat cell RNA spiked in. The sequencing input was naive CD8+ T cells from blood, with Jurkat cell RNA spiked in. Subset: FACS-sorted CD8+CD4-CCR7+CD45RA+ naive T cells. The V gene is TRBV5-4, the J gene TRBJ1-1; no firm D call. CDR3 amino acids: CASSLEQQNTEAFF. CDR3 DNA sequence: TGTGCCAGCAGCTTGGAGCAGCAGAACACTGAAGCTTTCTTT.